These 23 T cell receptor beta chains share one sample of origin, sequenced in a study of blood T cells in healthy people across ages. It was with a sample-barcoded 5' primer and a J-beta primer mix that a second PCR of roughly 7 to 12 cycles was run. TCRdb re-called the 5' RACE reads with MiXCR, one entry per CDR3 protein. The table includes fewer than 900,000 distinct CDR3 sequences, around 36% detected once. The sequenced sample was blood. The source is a young man in good health.

J is TRBJ1-5 and V is TRBV30, with 8 bases identical to TRBD1. The CDR3 is made up of 14 amino acids. The trim removed 2 bases at V and 6 bases at J, leaving 6 bases unmatched. Germline CDR1 and CDR2: GTSNPN and SVGIG (reference sequence). This chain's CDR3 is CAWSRQGPIQPQHF. The CDR3 DNA reads TGTGCCTGGAGTAGACAGGGGCCCATTCAGCCCCAGCATTTT.

This clonotype came up a few times. The rearrangement joins TRBV4-2 to TRBJ2-7, with 11 bases fitting TRBD2. The CDR3 is 16 amino acids. Germline trimming cut 3 bases from V and 4 bases from J; bases unmatched to any gene: 8. Germline V CDR1 and CDR2: LGHNA, YNFKEQ. CDR3 sequence: CASSQVSGGALYEQYF. The CDR3 coding sequence is TGTGCCAGCAGCCAGGTTAGCGGGGGGGCTTTGTACGAGCAGTACTTC.

This chain joins TRBV7-2 and TRBJ1-2; D not certain. There are 16 residues in the CDR3. Trimming took 1 base from V and 3 from J, leaving 15 bases between them. The germline V gene encodes CDR1 SGHTA and CDR2 FQGNSA. Here the CDR3 reads CASSLGNLKGYYGYTF. For the CDR3, the DNA is TGTGCCAGCAGCTTAGGCAACCTAAAAGGGTACTATGGCTACACCTTC.

The CDR3 DNA reads TGCGCCAGCAGCCATCCCGGGGGGAACACCGGGGAGCTGTTTTTT. Encoded protein: CASSHPGGNTGELFF. The genes are TRBV4-3 and TRBJ2-2, with a possible D match to TRBD2 (6 bases). This CDR3 region has 15 residues. CDR1 is LGHNA and CDR2 is YSLEER in the germline V gene. The ends were cut back, 3 bases at V and 1 base at J, with 9 bases in the middle.

The rearrangement uses TRBV15 and TRBJ1-4; possible D gene TRBD1, 6 bases. The CDR3 covers 14 residues. Looked up from germline, CDR1 is LNHNV and CDR2 is YYDKDF (reference sequence). The ends were cut back, 0 bases at V and 13 bases at J, with 15 bases in the middle. The CDR3 region is CATSRDLVDRLLFF. CDR3 DNA sequence: TGTGCCACCAGCAGAGATCTCGTCGACAGGTTACTGTTTTTT.

The V call is TRBV2, the J call TRBJ1-4; 7 nucleotides agree with TRBD1. The CDR3 loop spans 14 amino acids. Trimming took 6 bases from V and 2 from J; bases not matched to a gene: 3. Germline CDR1 SNHLY, CDR2 FYNNEI. The CDR3 DNA sequence: TGTGCCAGCAGGACAGGGCCTACTAATGAAAAACTGTTTTTT. Protein product: CASRTGPTNEKLFF.

This chain uses TRBV6-5 with TRBJ2-7; 9 nucleotides match TRBD1. This CDR3 has 15 residues. Trimming cost V 2 bases and J 3 bases; bases outside gene matches: 5. Germline values: CDR1 MNHEY, CDR2 SVGAGI. The CDR3 DNA follows: TGTGCCAGCAGTTACCAGGACAGGGGAGTCTACGAGCAGTACTTC. It codes for CASSYQDRGVYEQYF.

The chain uses TRBV27 and TRBJ2-4; D is possibly TRBD1 (5 bases). Judging by the DNA end, TRBJ2-5 fits better; the J call may be wrong. Germline V gene sequence: CDR1 MNHEY, CDR2 SMNVEV (reference sequence). The CDR3 covers 16 residues. The CDR3 DNA follows: TGTGCCAGCAGTTTATCGTTAGTCAGGGCCTGGGAGACCCAGTACTTC. It yields the protein CASSLSLVRAWETQYF.

The gene calls are TRBV4-3 and TRBJ1-2; unclear D gene. V was clipped by 0 bases and J by 6 bases, with 14 bases between them. Germline V CDR1 and CDR2: LGHNA, YSLEER. The CDR3 loop spans 15 amino acids. The CDR3 nucleotides are TGCGCCAGCAGCCAAGAGGCTGGGAAAAGGAATGGCTACACCTTC. As protein: CASSQEAGKRNGYTF.

With regard to this clonotype: Mismatch with germline at one junction end may stem from a read error. The J gene is TRBJ2-1, the V gene TRBV27, with 7 bases identical to TRBD1. CDR1 is MNHEY and CDR2 is SMNVEV in the germline V gene (reference sequence). The CDR3 runs to 15 residues. CDR3 coding DNA: TGTGTCAGCAGTTCCGGACAGGTAGGGTTCAATGAGCAGTTCTTC. It codes for CVSSSGQVGFNEQFF.

The gene calls are TRBV28 and TRBJ2-1; 9 bases are a match to TRBD2. In germline, CDR1 is MDHEN, CDR2 SYDVKM. The length of the CDR3 is 14 residues. The trim removed 7 bases at V and 8 bases at J, leaving 9 bases unmatched. The CDR3 region is CASNPGLAGDEQFF. The CDR3 DNA sequence: TGTGCCAGCAATCCGGGACTAGCAGGCGATGAGCAGTTCTTC.

This clonotype was picked up many times. The V and J genes are TRBV20-1 and TRBJ2-7; D is tentatively TRBD1 or TRBD2 (5 bases each). Germline lookup yields CDR1 DFQATT and CDR2 SNEGSKA (reference sequence). V dropped 3 bases and J dropped 0 bases, with 15 bases sitting between them. The CDR3 is 15 residues long. In nucleotides, the CDR3 is TGCAGTGCTAGGACGAGGGACCGTAACTCCTACGAGCAGTACTTC. Translation: CSARTRDRNSYEQYF.

The rearrangement links TRBV24-1 to TRBJ2-2, with D perhaps TRBD1 (5 bases). This CDR3 is 14 amino acids long. Trimming pared 4 bases from V and 5 bases from J, leaving 10 bases between. The V gene's germline CDR1 is KGHDR and CDR2 SFDVKD. CDR3: CATSDHPGTGELFF. The CDR3 coding sequence is TGTGCCACCAGTGACCACCCAGGGACCGGGGAGCTGTTTTTT.

The chain uses TRBV7-2 and TRBJ1-2, with unresolved D. This CDR3 has 16 residues. CDR1 is SGHTA, CDR2 FQGNSA, per germline. The V gene lost 2 bases and the J gene lost 6 bases, with 19 bases spanning the gap. The CDR3 reads CASSLSGQRNGDGYTF. Written as DNA, the CDR3 is TGTGCCAGCAGCTTATCCGGCCAGCGGAACGGGGATGGCTACACCTTC. Full variable domain (remainder filled in from reference TRBV7-2 and TRBJ1-2): GAGVSQSPSNKVTEKGKDVELRCDPISGHTALYWYRQSLGQGLEFLIYFQGNSAPDKSGLPSDRFSAERTGGSVSTLTIQRTQQEDSAVYLCASSLSGQRNGDGYTFGSGTRLTVV.

In the case of this clonotype: Since a much larger clone is just one base distant, this may be a read error. The chain is built from TRBV28 and TRBJ2-7; D perhaps matches TRBD1 (5 bases). The V end lost 4 bases, the J end lost 5 bases, and 9 bases lay between the germline ends. Germline V gene lookup returns CDR1 MDHEN and CDR2 SYDVKM. CDR3 length equals 12 residues. CDR3 region: CASSSVQDEQYF. CDR3 nucleotide sequence: TGTGCCAGCAGTTCTGTACAGGACGAGCAGTACTTC.

This chain connects TRBV9 to TRBJ1-1; 7 nucleotides line up with TRBD1. V trimming: 4 bases; J trimming: 0 bases; junction bases outside the gene matches: 6. The germline V gene has CDR1 SGDLS and CDR2 YYNGEE. CDR3 length: 15 residues. Written as DNA, the CDR3 is TGTGCCAGCAGCACCGCGGGGACAGTGAACACTGAAGCTTTCTTT. It specifies CASSTAGTVNTEAFF.

The chain recombines TRBV6-5 with TRBJ2-4; 10 bases agree with TRBD2. The J call is uncertain, as TRBJ2-7 better fits the DNA end. The CDR3 contains 14 residues. CDR1 is MNHEY and CDR2 is SVGAGI in the germline V gene. The CDR3 here is CASSPSGSGNEQYF. The CDR3 DNA sequence: TGTGCCAGCAGCCCTAGCGGGAGCGGGAACGAGCAGTACTTC.

This clonotype has a count of ten or more. The chain links TRBV9 to TRBJ1-2; 8 bases align to TRBD1. Germline V gives CDR1 SGDLS, CDR2 YYNGEE. V lost 4 bases, J lost 2 bases, and 7 bases stayed unmatched. This CDR3 has 15 residues. Here the CDR3 reads CASSPQDRANYGYTF. The CDR3 region has the DNA TGTGCCAGCAGCCCCCAGGACAGGGCCAACTATGGCTACACCTTC.

This chain uses TRBV10-3 with TRBJ1-1; TRBD1 matches 7 bases. With V trimmed by 5 bases and J by 1 base, 4 bases remained unmatched. The germline V gene has CDR1 ENHRY and CDR2 SYGVKD. The CDR3 contains 14 residues. In DNA form, the CDR3 reads TGTGCCATCAGTTTTGGACAGGAGAACACTGAAGCTTTCTTT. It specifies CAISFGQENTEAFF.

The CDR3 nucleotides are TGCGCCAGCAGCCCCTGGGGGAAGGTGACGAACACTGAAGCTTTCTTT. This sequence encodes CASSPWGKVTNTEAFF. The chain recombines TRBV4-3 with TRBJ1-1; D is perhaps TRBD1 (5 bases). Germline-derived CDR1 and CDR2 are LGHNA and YSLEER. V gave up 4 bases and J gave up 1 base, with 16 bases separating them. The CDR3 has 16 amino acids.

This clonotype was found many times. J is TRBJ1-2 and V is TRBV20-1; D gene ambiguous. In germline, CDR1 is DFQATT, CDR2 SNEGSKA (reference sequence). This CDR3 spans 12 amino acids. The V gene lost 7 bases and the J gene lost 8 bases, with 17 bases spanning the gap. CDR3 residues: CSVNSRQRGYTF. The CDR3 DNA reads TGCAGTGTTAATAGCCGCCAGAGGGGCTACACCTTC.

Regarding this clonotype: The junction shows a germline mismatch at one end, possibly a read error. DNA of the CDR3: TGTGCCAGCAGCCCCCAGGGCTTAAGAAATGGGCAGTTCTTC. Protein: CASSPQGLRNGQFF. The chain joins TRBV3-1 to TRBJ2-1; D may be TRBD1 (5 bases). From germline, CDR1 is LGHDT and CDR2 YNNKEL (reference sequence). The CDR3 is 14 amino acids.

J is TRBJ1-6 and V is TRBV20-1; 8 nucleotides align to TRBD1. Germline V gene sequence: CDR1 DFQATT, CDR2 SNEGSKA (reference sequence). The CDR3 length is 14 residues. The J segment lost 7 bases and the V segment lost 1 base, leaving 3 bases of the junction unmatched. The CDR3 region is CSARGWTGNSPLHF. The DNA for the CDR3 is TGCAGTGCTAGAGGTTGGACAGGGAATTCACCCCTCCACTTT.